These T cell receptor beta chains were read from a single sample in a study of identical twins. TCRdb reanalysed the 5' RACE reads using MiXCR and keeps one entry per CDR3 protein. The repertoire holds about 340,000 distinct CDR3 sequences, with roughly an eighth as singletons. The same specimen was also included in a second study, on yellow fever vaccine responses in identical twins.

The sequenced material came from CD8+ T cells sorted from blood. Every receptor here comes from a woman aged 18-29 years in good health. Both conserved end residues are part of each CDR3. D genes are given only for firm matches. Expanded clones get a size class; other rows say once, few or many, or leave the size out.

d_call j_call clone_size v_call cdr3_nt cdr3_aa
. TRBJ2-1 few TRBV6-5 TGTGCCAGCAGTTATGGTCAGGGTGTCAATGAGCAGTTCTTC CASSYGQGVNEQFF
. TRBJ2-3 . TRBV29-1 TGCAGCGTTGAACTTTCAACTGCCGCTAGCACAGATACGCAGTATTTT CSVELSTAASTDTQYF
TRBD1 TRBJ2-7 many TRBV29-1 TGCAGCGTTGAAGATCAGACCACAGGGGGCGAGCAGTACTTC CSVEDQTTGGEQYF
. TRBJ2-3 . TRBV6-1 TGTGCCAGCAGCCCCCAAACATACACAGATACGCAGTATTTT CASSPQTYTDTQYF
TRBD2 TRBJ2-3 . TRBV7-8 TGTGCCAGCAGCCACCACTCCGGGACTAGCGGGACCACAGATACGCAGTATTTT CASSHHSGTSGTTDTQYF
. TRBJ1-2 few TRBV6-2/TRBV6-3 TGTGCCAGCAGCCCTGCCTGGGGCTACACCTTC CASSPAWGYTF
. TRBJ1-1 few TRBV7-9 TGTGCCAGCAGCAAGCTTAGCACAATGGGCCTAGGGACTGAAGCTTTCTTT CASSKLSTMGLGTEAFF
. TRBJ1-1 many TRBV27 TGTGCCAGCAGTACCTCCTCGACAGGGAACACTGAAGCTTTCTTT CASSTSSTGNTEAFF
. TRBJ1-1 few TRBV7-9 TGTGCCAGCAGCCCCCCTCGACAGGTTATGAACACTGAAGCTTTCTTT CASSPPRQVMNTEAFF
TRBD2 TRBJ2-7 few TRBV3-1 TGTGCCAGCAGCCCTAGCGGGATCACCTACGAGCAGTACTTC CASSPSGITYEQYF
. TRBJ2-1 few TRBV4-1 TGCGCCAGCAGTCGAAGCCACGGGTACGGATACAATGAGCAGTTCTTC CASSRSHGYGYNEQFF
. TRBJ1-5 few TRBV29-1 TGCCCTGCCAGGGGAAGCAATCAGCCCCAGCATTTT CPARGSNQPQHF
TRBD1 TRBJ2-5 . TRBV29-1 TGCAGCGTTGAAGATCCAGGGGGTTTCAAAGAGACCCAGTACTTC CSVEDPGGFKETQYF
. TRBJ1-2 . TRBV4-1 TGCGCCAGCAGCCAAGACCTCCTTTTGGGGGCGGAGGGCTACACCTTC CASSQDLLLGAEGYTF
TRBD2 TRBJ2-3 few TRBV11-2 TGTGCCAGCAGCTTATTGGGGGCTAGCGGGACGGGCACAGATACGCAGTATTTT CASSLLGASGTGTDTQYF
TRBD2 TRBJ2-7 . TRBV12-3/TRBV12-4 TGTGCCAGCAGTCCCCGACTAGCGGGAGAGTACTACGAGCAGTACTTC CASSPRLAGEYYEQYF
. TRBJ2-7 . TRBV27 TGTGCCAGCAGACGAGCTACGGGGAACTACGAGCAGTACTTC CASRRATGNYEQYF
. TRBJ2-7 few TRBV10-3 TGTGCCACTCGGCCGGGGCCTGACTACGAGCAGTACTTC CATRPGPDYEQYF
TRBD2 TRBJ2-7 few TRBV20-1 TGCAGTGCAAACTCACTAGCGGGCCACTCCTACGAGCAGTACTTC CSANSLAGHSYEQYF
. TRBJ2-2 . TRBV10-2 TGCGCCAGCAGTGAGTCCTTAACCTCCGGGGAGCTGTTTTTT CASSESLTSGELFF
. TRBJ2-3 few TRBV15 TGTGCCACCAGCAGAGTTTTGCGGGGATACACAGATACGCAGTATTTT CATSRVLRGYTDTQYF
TRBD2 TRBJ2-1 . TRBV12-3/TRBV12-4 TGTGCCAGCAGTCCAAGGACTAGCGGGGCGGGGGAGCAGTTCTTC CASSPRTSGAGEQFF
. TRBJ1-3 few TRBV7-6 TGTGCCAGCAGCTTATTGGGCAGCCGACCGAGAAACACCATATATTTT CASSLLGSRPRNTIYF
TRBD1 TRBJ1-1 . TRBV28 TGTGCCAGCAGTTTGACAGGGGGGTCCGACACTGAAGCTTTCTTT CASSLTGGSDTEAFF
TRBD1 TRBJ2-5 few TRBV7-3 TGTGCCAGCAGCTTATACGCAGGGGGCTTGGAGACCCAGTACTTC CASSLYAGGLETQYF
TRBD2 TRBJ2-1 . TRBV7-9 TGTGCCAGCAGCTTAGGAGGGACTAGGATATTAGATGAGCAGTTCTTC CASSLGGTRILDEQFF
. TRBJ1-2 many TRBV7-9 TGTGCCAGCCGCGCTCCGACGGGGCACGGCTACACCTTC CASRAPTGHGYTF
TRBD2 TRBJ2-1 . TRBV25-1 TGTGCCAGCAGTGAGATGTCTAGCGGGAGCGATGAGCAGTTCTTC CASSEMSSGSDEQFF
. TRBJ2-2 few TRBV20-1 TGCAGTGCTAGCGGACCGAACACCGGGGAGCTGTTTTTT CSASGPNTGELFF
. TRBJ2-1 . TRBV20-1 TGCAGTGCGCCAGGGAGAGTAGCGGTATACAATGAGCAGTTCTTC CSAPGRVAVYNEQFF
TRBD2 TRBJ2-1 few TRBV20-1 TGCAGTCACCTGAGCGGGGCGGGCCCGAGCTCCTACAATGAGCAGTTCTTC CSHLSGAGPSSYNEQFF
. TRBJ1-3 few TRBV3-1 TGTGCCAGCAGCCCGGCGCGTGAGTTAGTCGGAAACACCATATATTTT CASSPARELVGNTIYF
TRBD2 TRBJ2-1 few TRBV11-2 TGTGCCAGCAGCTTAATATTTTTGACTAGCCGGTACAATGAGCAGTTCTTC CASSLIFLTSRYNEQFF
. TRBJ2-5 . TRBV15 TGTGCCACCAGTAATCCGGGGGTTCAAGAGACCCAGTACTTC CATSNPGVQETQYF
TRBD1 TRBJ1-1 few TRBV4-2 TGTGCCAGCAGCCACAAACAGGGGCAAAACACTGAAGCTTTCTTT CASSHKQGQNTEAFF
. TRBJ2-7 many TRBV12-3/TRBV12-4 TGTGCCAGCAGTTTGTCTCTCAGCTACGAGCAGTACTTC CASSLSLSYEQYF
TRBD2 TRBJ2-7 few TRBV28 TGTGCCAGCAGTTTACTAGCGGGAGCGAGCGAGCAGTACTTC CASSLLAGASEQYF
. TRBJ2-5 few TRBV4-2 TGTGCCAGCAGCCAAGTTTACCGGGACGATAATCAAGAGACCCAGTACTTC CASSQVYRDDNQETQYF